The 17 T cell receptor beta chains presented below share a single source sample, sequenced in a study of cytomegalovirus exposure and HLA in healthy donors. The method was immunoSEQ multiplex PCR; TCRdb's version includes in-frame clones alone and lacks a portion of them. The table shows about 160,000 clones, with roughly nine tenths occurring only once. The sample comprised PBMCs. These receptors originate from a man younger than 35 in good health and CMV-seropositive.

CDR3 sequence: CASSMSGGSTDTQYF. CDR3 nucleotides: TGTGCCAGTAGTATGAGCGGGGGCAGCACAGATACGCAGTATTTT. The chain uses TRBV19 and TRBJ2-3; TRBD2 matches 8 bases. J was trimmed by 0 bases and V by 3 bases; bases with no gene match: 2. The CDR3 totals 15 residues. Germline V gene data show CDR1 as LNHDA and CDR2 as SQIVND (reference sequence). Full variable domain (outside the CDR3, taken from reference TRBV19 and TRBJ2-3): DGGITQSPKYLFRKEGQNVTLSCEQNLNHDAMYWYRQDPGQGLRLIYYSQIVNDFQKGDIAEGYSVSREKKESFPLTVTSAQKNPTAFYLCASSMSGGSTDTQYFGPGTRLTVL.

This rearrangement joins TRBV7-6 to TRBJ2-7; TRBD2 matches 9 bases. The CDR3 is made up of 15 amino acids. Per germline, CDR1 SGHVS and CDR2 FNYEAQ. V was pared by 5 bases and J by 1 base, with 6 bases of the junction left unmatched. DNA for the CDR3: TGTGCCAGCAGCACCCCGGGACTAGCTTCCTACGAGCAGTACTTC. As protein: CASSTPGLASYEQYF.

The chain employs TRBV12-5 and TRBJ2-1; 10 bases map to TRBD2. The CDR3 is 15 amino acids. V shed 5 bases, J shed 11 bases, and the junction held 12 bases outside the gene matches. Germline assignment: CDR1 LGHNT and CDR2 FRNRAP. CDR3 DNA sequence: TGTGCTAGTGGTCTCGGACTAGCGGAACCTTTGAAGCAGTTCTTC. It codes for CASGLGLAEPLKQFF.

This chain links TRBV25-1 with TRBJ1-4; D may be TRBD1 (6 bases). V was clipped by 3 bases and J by 8 bases, with 7 bases between them. Germline-derived CDR1 and CDR2 are MGHDK and SYGVNS. The CDR3 runs 12 residues. The CDR3 sequence is CASSERGEKLFF. CDR3 DNA: TGTGCCAGCAGTGAGAGGGGGGAAAAACTGTTTTTT.

The gene calls are TRBV30 and TRBJ1-1, with a weak D call TRBD1 (5 bases). There are 13 residues in the CDR3. Germline loops: CDR1 GTSNPN, CDR2 SVGIG (reference sequence). V gave up 1 base and J gave up 5 bases, with 11 bases separating them. This chain's CDR3 is CAWSAMPGTEAFF. CDR3 in DNA: TGTGCCTGGAGTGCCATGCCAGGGACTGAAGCTTTCTTT. The full variable domain, rest sourced from reference TRBV30 and TRBJ1-1, is SQTIHQWPATLVQPVGSPLSLECTVEGTSNPNLYWYRQAAGRGLQLLFYSVGIGQISSEVPQNLSASRPQDRQFILSSKKLLLSDSGFYLCAWSAMPGTEAFFGQGTRLTVV.

V is TRBV5-1 and J is TRBJ2-5; 12 nucleotides align to TRBD2. This CDR3 has 16 amino acids. Trimming removed 3 bases from V and 2 bases from J; junction bases left unmatched: 5. Germline V gene data show CDR1 as SGHRS and CDR2 as YFSETQ. This CDR3 is CASSSLGTSGQETQYF. In DNA, the CDR3 is TGCGCCAGCAGCTCCCTCGGGACTAGCGGGCAAGAGACCCAGTACTTC.

The chain couples TRBV2 to TRBJ1-5; 11 nucleotides agree with TRBD1. Unmatched junction bases numbered 4, after V lost 5 bases and J lost 1 base. The CDR3 consists of 16 residues. The germline gives CDR1 SNHLY, CDR2 FYNNEI. CDR3 residues: CASSRGTGGSNQPQHF. The CDR3, as DNA: TGTGCCAGCAGTCGTGGGACAGGGGGAAGCAATCAGCCCCAGCATTTT.

The rearrangement joins TRBV6-1 to TRBJ1-2; D ambiguous. This CDR3 has 13 residues. Trimming removed 2 bases at V and 7 bases at J, with 11 bases between. Germline V CDR1 and CDR2: MNHNS, SASEGT. CDR3 in amino acids: CASSESRVRGYTF. The CDR3 DNA reads as TGTGCCAGCAGTGAATCGAGGGTACGTGGCTACACCTTC.

V is TRBV2 and J is TRBJ2-6; 7 nucleotides agree with TRBD2. There are 15 residues in the CDR3. From germline, CDR1 is SNHLY and CDR2 FYNNEI. The J segment lost 5 bases and the V segment lost 3 bases, leaving 4 bases of the junction unmatched. The CDR3 bases are TGTGCCAGCAGTGATCGGGGGGATAGGGCCAACGTCCTGACTTTC. Protein sequence: CASSDRGDRANVLTF.

The rearrangement joins TRBV6-1 to TRBJ2-7; possibly TRBD2 for D (6 bases). The V end was cut by 6 bases, the J end by 2 bases, with 11 bases between. The germline CDR1 and CDR2 sequences are MNHNS and SASEGT. This CDR3 has 13 residues. The CDR3 DNA reads as TGTGCCAGCAGCTGGACTAAAACCTACGAGCAGTACTTC. Translating gives CASSWTKTYEQYF.

The chain has TRBV29-1 and TRBJ2-7, with 7 bases fitting TRBD1. The length of the CDR3 is 13 residues. Trimming took 7 bases from V and 2 from J; bases not matched to a gene: 8. Germline lookup yields CDR1 SQVTM and CDR2 ANQGSEA. CDR3 sequence: CSAQQGPPYEQYF. Here the CDR3 DNA reads TGCAGCGCCCAACAGGGGCCACCCTACGAGCAGTACTTC.

The V call is TRBV4-1, the J call TRBJ1-1; D is possibly TRBD1 (5 bases). The germline V gene encodes CDR1 MGHRA and CDR2 YSYEKL. V lost 1 base, J lost 1 base, and 13 bases lay in between. This CDR3 is 16 amino acids long. The CDR3 DNA is TGCGCCAGCAGCCAAGGCCTTGGACACACGAACACTGAAGCTTTCTTT. Translated, it gives CASSQGLGHTNTEAFF.

This clone was detected once. The gene calls are TRBV11-3 and TRBJ2-5; 11 bases align to TRBD2. J gave up 0 bases and V 5 bases, and 5 bases lay outside the gene matches. Germline V gene lookup returns CDR1 SGHNT and CDR2 YENEEA. The CDR3 is 16 residues long. CDR3 loop: CASSLGTSGHQETQYF. Written as DNA, the CDR3 is TGTGCCAGCAGCCTCGGGACTAGCGGACACCAAGAGACCCAGTACTTC.

This chain uses TRBV6-1 with TRBJ1-1; perhaps TRBD1 as D (6 bases). In germline, CDR1 is MNHNS, CDR2 SASEGT. The ends were cut back, 3 bases at V and 4 bases at J, with 15 bases in the middle. The CDR3 is 15 residues long. CDR3 in amino acids: CASSDWGAGGTEAFF. The CDR3 DNA follows: TGTGCCAGCAGTGACTGGGGGGCGGGGGGCACTGAAGCTTTCTTT.

The V gene is TRBV6-5, the J gene TRBJ2-5; D might be TRBD1 (6 bases). The CDR3 totals 13 residues. Looked up from germline, CDR1 is MNHEY and CDR2 is SVGAGI. Trimming shortened V by 4 bases and J by 5 bases, and 11 bases separated the two germline ends. This CDR3 is CASSFGGGETQYF. The DNA for the CDR3 is TGTGCCAGCAGTTTTGGGGGCGGGGAGACCCAGTACTTC.

This chain uses TRBV5-6 with TRBJ1-2, with D hard to call. Germline assignment: CDR1 SGHDT and CDR2 YYEEEE. Trimming took 0 bases from V and 7 from J, leaving 16 bases between them. The CDR3 is 15 residues long. The CDR3 loop reads CASSLAAGGSGGYTF. Written as DNA, the CDR3 is TGTGCCAGCAGCTTGGCTGCAGGAGGGTCGGGTGGCTACACCTTC. Full variable domain (outside the CDR3, taken from reference TRBV5-6 and TRBJ1-2): DAGVTQSPTHLIKTRGQQVTLRCSPKSGHDTVSWYQQALGQGPQFIFQYYEEEERQRGNFPDRFSGHQFPNYSSELNVNALLLGDSALYLCASSLAAGGSGGYTFGSGTRLTVV.

The chain combines TRBV28 with TRBJ1-2; the D gene is possibly TRBD1 (5 bases). Per the germline V gene, CDR1 is MDHEN and CDR2 is SYDVKM. CDR3 length equals 15 residues. V was cut by 7 bases and J by 3 bases, with 18 bases left in between. The CDR3 DNA follows: TGTGCCAGCAACACATTGGGCGGGGGGTACTATGGCTACACCTTC. Amino acid sequence: CASNTLGGGYYGYTF.